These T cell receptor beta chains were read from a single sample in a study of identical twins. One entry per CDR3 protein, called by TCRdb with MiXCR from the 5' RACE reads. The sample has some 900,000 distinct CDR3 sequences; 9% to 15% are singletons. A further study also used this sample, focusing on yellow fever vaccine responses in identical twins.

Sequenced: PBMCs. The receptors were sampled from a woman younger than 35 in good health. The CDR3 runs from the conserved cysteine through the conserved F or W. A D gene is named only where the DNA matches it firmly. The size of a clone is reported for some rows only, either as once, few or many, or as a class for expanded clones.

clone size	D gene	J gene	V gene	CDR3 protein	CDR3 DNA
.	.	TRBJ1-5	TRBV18	CASSPNGNSNQPLHF	TGTGCCAGCTCACCAAACGGAAATAGCAATCAGCCCCTGCATTTT
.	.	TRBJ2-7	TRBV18	CASSQRGEALAQYF	TGTGCCAGCTCACAACGGGGCGAAGCCCTCGCGCAGTACTTC
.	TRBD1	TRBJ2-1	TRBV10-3	CAISDETGGYNEQFF	TGTGCCATCAGTGACGAGACAGGGGGATACAATGAGCAGTTCTTC
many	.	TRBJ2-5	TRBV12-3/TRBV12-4	CASSLEEGGTQYF	TGTGCCAGCAGTTTAGAGGAAGGGGGGACCCAGTACTTC
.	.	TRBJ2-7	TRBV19	CASSAGTHYEQYF	TGTGCCAGTAGTGCCGGGACGCACTACGAGCAGTACTTC
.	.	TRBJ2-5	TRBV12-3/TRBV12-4	CASSPGLIPPGETQYF	TGTGCCAGCAGTCCCGGACTGATTCCCCCCGGGGAGACCCAGTACTTC
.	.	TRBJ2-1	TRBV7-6	CASSQGGGLEQFF	TGTGCCAGCAGCCAGGGTGGGGGTCTTGAGCAGTTCTTC
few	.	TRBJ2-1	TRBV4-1	CASSQVGWNEQFF	TGCGCCAGCAGCCAAGTCGGGTGGAATGAGCAGTTCTTC
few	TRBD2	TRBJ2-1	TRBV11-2	CASSPFGLAGDHNEQFF	TGTGCCAGCAGCCCCTTTGGACTAGCGGGGGACCACAATGAGCAGTTCTTC
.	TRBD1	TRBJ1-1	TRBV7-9	CASSPPGQGLNTEAFF	TGTGCCAGCAGCCCTCCGGGACAGGGCTTGAACACTGAAGCTTTCTTT
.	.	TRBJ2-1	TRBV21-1	CASRQRQFF	TGTGCCAGCAGGCAAAGGCAGTTCTTC
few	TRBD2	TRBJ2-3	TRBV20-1	CSAPLPAGVTDTQYF	TGCAGTGCTCCTTTACCAGCGGGGGTTACAGATACGCAGTATTTT
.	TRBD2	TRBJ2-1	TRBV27	CASSRRGGINEQFF	TGTGCCAGCAGTCGGCGGGGGGGGATCAATGAGCAGTTCTTC
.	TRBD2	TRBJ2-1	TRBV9	CASSVAGLAGVGEQFF	TGTGCCAGCAGCGTAGCGGGACTAGCGGGAGTCGGTGAGCAGTTCTTC
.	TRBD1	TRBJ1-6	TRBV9	CASSVDGQGNSPLHF	TGTGCCAGCAGCGTAGATGGACAGGGAAATTCACCCCTCCACTTT
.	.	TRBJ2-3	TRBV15	CATSRAPESTDTQYF	TGTGCCACCAGCAGAGCCCCTGAGAGCACAGATACGCAGTATTTT
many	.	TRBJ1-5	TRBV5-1	CASSLVGDSNQPQHF	TGCGCCAGCAGCTTGGTAGGGGATAGCAATCAGCCCCAGCATTTT
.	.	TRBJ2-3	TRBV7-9	CATGQFSTDTQYF	TGTGCCACCGGACAGTTTAGCACAGATACGCAGTATTTT
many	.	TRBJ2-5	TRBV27	CASSLNALETQYF	TGTGCCAGCAGTTTAAATGCTCTGGAGACCCAGTACTTC
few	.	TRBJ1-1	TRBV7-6	CASSLWVSTEAFF	TGTGCCAGCAGCTTATGGGTCTCCACTGAAGCTTTCTTT
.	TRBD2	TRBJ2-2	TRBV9	CASSADTPGLAGGYNTGELFF	TGTGCCAGCAGCGCTGACACACCGGGACTAGCGGGGGGATACAACACCGGGGAGCTGTTTTTT
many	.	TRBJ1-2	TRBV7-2	CASSLVDRTYGYTF	TGTGCCAGCAGCCTGGTAGACAGAACGTATGGCTACACCTTC
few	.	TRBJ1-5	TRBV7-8	CASSLAEAGNQPQHF	TGTGCCAGCAGCTTAGCTGAGGCAGGGAATCAGCCCCAGCATTTT
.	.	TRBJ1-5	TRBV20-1	CSAPSGWLYQPQHF	TGCAGTGCTCCCTCCGGGTGGTTGTATCAGCCCCAGCATTTT
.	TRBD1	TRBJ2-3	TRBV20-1	CSARDWQGDWDTQYF	TGCAGTGCTAGAGATTGGCAGGGGGATTGGGATACGCAGTATTTT
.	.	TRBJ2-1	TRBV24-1	CATSADLAFSYNEQFF	TGTGCCACCAGTGCCGACTTAGCTTTCTCCTACAATGAGCAGTTCTTC
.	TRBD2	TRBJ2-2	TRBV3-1	CASSQGSSGLAGELFF	TGTGCCAGCAGCCAAGGGTCCTCAGGACTAGCCGGGGAGCTGTTTTTT
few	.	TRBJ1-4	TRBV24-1	CATSDGGANNEKLFF	TGTGCCACCAGTGATGGCGGAGCAAATAATGAAAAACTGTTTTTT
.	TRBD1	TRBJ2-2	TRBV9	CASSMRPDRGRIGELFF	TGTGCCAGCAGCATGCGCCCGGACAGGGGGAGGATCGGGGAGCTGTTTTTT
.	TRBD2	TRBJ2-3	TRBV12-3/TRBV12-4	CASSSSGRLGSDTQYF	TGTGCCAGCAGTAGTAGCGGGAGGCTGGGGTCAGATACGCAGTATTTT
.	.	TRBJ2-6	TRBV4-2	CASSQDRASSGANVLTF	TGTGCCAGCAGCCAAGATCGGGCTAGCTCTGGGGCCAACGTCCTGACTTTC
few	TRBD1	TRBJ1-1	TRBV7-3	CASSLHGQGAFGTEAFF	TGTGCCAGCAGCTTACACGGACAGGGGGCTTTCGGCACTGAAGCTTTCTTT
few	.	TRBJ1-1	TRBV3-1	CASSQDSSGRSTEAFF	TGTGCCAGCAGCCAAGATAGTTCGGGACGTAGCACTGAAGCTTTCTTT
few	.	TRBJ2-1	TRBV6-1	CASSELGWEQFF	TGTGCCAGCAGTGAACTGGGGTGGGAGCAGTTCTTC
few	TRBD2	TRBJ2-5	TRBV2	CASREPGGGETQYF	TGTGCCAGCAGAGAGCCGGGGGGGGGAGAGACCCAGTACTTC
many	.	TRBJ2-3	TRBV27	CASSWSDTQYF	TGTGCCAGCAGTTGGTCTGATACGCAGTATTTT
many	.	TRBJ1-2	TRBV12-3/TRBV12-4	CASSFGGGYGYTF	TGTGCCAGCAGTTTTGGGGGCGGCTATGGCTACACCTTC
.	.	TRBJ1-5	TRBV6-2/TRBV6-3	CASSFPLGNQPQHF	TGTGCCAGCAGTTTTCCGTTGGGCAATCAGCCCCAGCATTTT
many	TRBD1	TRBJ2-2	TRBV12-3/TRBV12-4	CASRPDRGPGELFF	TGTGCCAGCAGACCAGACAGGGGCCCCGGGGAGCTGTTTTTT
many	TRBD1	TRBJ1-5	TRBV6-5	CASSSTSKFGTGTGVRQPQHF	TGTGCCAGCAGTTCGACCTCCAAGTTCGGGACCGGGACAGGGGTCAGGCAGCCCCAGCATTTT
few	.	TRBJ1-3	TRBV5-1	CASSWGQGSSGNTIYF	TGCGCCAGCAGCTGGGGCCAGGGGAGCTCTGGAAACACCATATATTTT
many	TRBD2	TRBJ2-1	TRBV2	CASSVEREAGEQFF	TGTGCCAGCAGTGTCGAGCGGGAGGCGGGTGAGCAGTTCTTC
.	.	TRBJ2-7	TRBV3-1	CASSQGEGRGEQYF	TGTGCCAGCAGCCAAGGAGAGGGCAGGGGAGAGCAGTACTTC
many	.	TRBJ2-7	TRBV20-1	CSAPDNTGYEQYF	TGCAGTGCTCCGGACAATACGGGATACGAGCAGTACTTC
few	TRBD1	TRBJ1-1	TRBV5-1	CASSGGQGEVEAFF	TGCGCCAGCAGCGGGGGACAGGGTGAGGTTGAAGCTTTCTTT
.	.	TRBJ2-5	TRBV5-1	CASTKGTTQETQYF	TGCGCCAGCACTAAGGGGACCACTCAAGAGACCCAGTACTTC
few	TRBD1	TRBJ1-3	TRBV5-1	CASSTGQDSSGNTIYF	TGCGCCAGCAGCACCGGACAGGATAGCTCTGGAAACACCATATATTTT
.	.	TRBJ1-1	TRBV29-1	CSVGGSHTEAFF	TGCAGCGTGGGGGGTAGCCACACTGAAGCTTTCTTT
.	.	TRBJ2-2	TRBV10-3	CAISETGDTGELFF	TGTGCCATCAGTGAAACCGGGGACACCGGGGAGCTGTTTTTT
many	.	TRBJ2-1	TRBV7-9	CASSLVPNFNNEQFF	TGTGCCAGCAGCTTAGTGCCAAACTTTAACAATGAGCAGTTCTTC
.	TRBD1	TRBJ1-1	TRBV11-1	CASSSGTGGMNTEAFF	TGTGCCAGCAGTTCCGGGACAGGGGGCATGAACACTGAAGCTTTCTTT